The next 9 T cell receptor beta chains were all read from a single sample in a study of T cells in localized non-small cell lung cancer. Clones were sequenced by immunoSEQ multiplex PCR, and TCRdb holds only the in-frame ones, with some missing. This sample has some 2,600 clones; about 15% occur once, and the top ten carry 10% to 15%. Here the sequenced sample was lung tumor tissue, taken before any cancer treatment. The receptors come from a woman aged 35 to 69 with stage II lung adenocarcinoma.

This clone is medium-sized. This chain joins TRBV11-3 and TRBJ2-7; tentative D call: TRBD1 (6 bases). Trimming shortened V by 3 bases and J by 1 base, and 10 bases separated the two germline ends. Germline values: CDR1 SGHNT, CDR2 YENEEA. The CDR3 length is 14 residues. In nucleotides, the CDR3 is TGTGCCAGCAGCTTGGGGGCATTGTCCTACGAGCAGTACTTC. It encodes CASSLGALSYEQYF.

The gene calls are TRBV7-2 and TRBJ1-1; D is possibly TRBD1 (5 bases). CDR1 and CDR2 from the germline V gene are SGHTA and FQGNSA. The V end was cut by 7 bases, the J end by 2 bases, with 11 bases between. CDR3 length: 13 amino acids. This CDR3 is CASNYGGNTEAFF. The CDR3 bases are TGTGCCAGCAACTATGGGGGAAACACTGAAGCTTTCTTT.

V gene TRBV4-1 combines with J gene TRBJ2-1, with D unresolved. The CDR3 loop spans 13 amino acids. Trimming shortened V by 0 bases and J by 15 bases, and 15 bases separated the two germline ends. The germline V gene encodes CDR1 MGHRA and CDR2 YSYEKL. The CDR3 DNA sequence: TGCGCCAGCAGCCAAGATCAAAACTCCTCGCCGTTCTTC. Translating it yields CASSQDQNSSPFF.

By share, this clone counts as medium-sized. The chain joins TRBV9 to TRBJ2-1, with D perhaps matching TRBD2 (5 bases). Germline values: CDR1 SGDLS, CDR2 YYNGEE. Trimming pared 5 bases from V and 0 bases from J, leaving 12 bases between. CDR3 size: 15 residues. The CDR3 DNA is TGTGCCAGCAGTGAAACGGGGTACTCCTACAATGAGCAGTTCTTC. Translating gives CASSETGYSYNEQFF.

The table lists this clone with a few counts. V gene TRBV18 combines with J gene TRBJ2-7, with D maybe TRBD1 (5 bases). Germline CDR1 KGHSH, CDR2 LQKENI. The CDR3 has 14 residues. Trimming removed 5 bases at V and 2 bases at J, with 13 bases between. The CDR3 DNA sequence: TGTGCCAGCTCATATGGGGCCCTAACCTACGAGCAGTACTTC. Amino acid sequence: CASSYGALTYEQYF.

By share, this clone counts as large. V and J are TRBV6-8 and TRBJ2-2; D call uncertain. Trimming shortened V by 0 bases and J by 6 bases, and 5 bases separated the two germline ends. The CDR3 is 13 amino acids. Germline V lookup: CDR1 MNHGY, CDR2 SAAAGT. The CDR3 DNA sequence: TGTGCCAGCAGTTACTCCAGGTCCGGGGAGCTGTTTTTT. It is translated as CASSYSRSGELFF.

By sample fraction, this clone is medium-sized. The rearrangement uses TRBV6-8 and TRBJ1-6; perhaps TRBD1 as D (5 bases). V lost 8 bases, J lost 6 bases, and 20 bases lay in between. The CDR3 loop spans 16 amino acids. CDR1 MNHGY and CDR2 SAAAGT come from the germline V gene. In DNA form, the CDR3 reads TGTGCCAGCGCTCTCGCTAGGGGCGCAGGTAATTCACCCCTCCACTTT. Protein sequence: CASALARGAGNSPLHF.

The V gene is TRBV11-3, the J gene TRBJ2-1, with a tentative D call TRBD2 (6 bases). In germline, CDR1 is SGHNT, CDR2 YENEEA. The CDR3 is 16 residues long. Trimming left V 5 bases short and J 7 bases short, with 21 bases between. Here the CDR3 reads CASSAGLKGSVNEQFF. The CDR3 DNA follows: TGTGCCAGCAGCGCGGGGCTAAAGGGATCGGTAAATGAGCAGTTCTTC. The variable domain in full, with the rest retrieved from reference TRBV11-3 and TRBJ2-1, is EAGVVQSPRYKIIEKKQPVAFWCNPISGHNTLYWYLQNLGQGPELLIRYENEEAVDDSQLPKDRFSAERLKGVDSTLKIQPAELGDSAVYLCASSAGLKGSVNEQFFGPGTRLTVL.

V is TRBV11-3 and J is TRBJ1-6; unclear D gene. The ends were cut back, 2 bases at V and 10 bases at J, with 12 bases in the middle. The germline gives CDR1 SGHNT, CDR2 YENEEA. The CDR3 totals 14 residues. CDR3 protein: CASSLLREGSPLHF. DNA of the CDR3: TGTGCCAGCAGCTTATTAAGGGAAGGGTCACCCCTCCACTTT.